The 21 T cell receptor beta chains listed next were all sequenced from one sample in a study of blood T cell repertoires in COVID-19. Method: immunoSEQ multiplex PCR; TCRdb's copy keeps in-frame clones and lacks some. The sample has some 150,000 clones, roughly nine tenths seen once. The specimen sequenced was PBMCs or T cells enriched from blood (not recorded which). The receptor set was obtained from a human donor with acute COVID-19. The donor label of this sample is uncertain.

The rearrangement links TRBV2 to TRBJ1-4, with 8 bases identical to TRBD1. CDR3 size: 15 residues. Germline V gene lookup returns CDR1 SNHLY and CDR2 FYNNEI. With V trimmed by 7 bases and J by 4 bases, 8 bases remained unmatched. CDR3 amino acids: CASKRDRGVNEKLFF. In DNA, the CDR3 is TGTGCCAGCAAACGCGACAGGGGCGTTAATGAAAAACTGTTTTTT.

The V call is TRBV7-2, the J call TRBJ2-7; 8 bases match TRBD2. The CDR3 sequence is 14 residues long. Germline CDR1 is SGHTA and CDR2 is FQGNSA. V lost 1 base and J lost 2; bases outside the gene matches: 1. The CDR3 DNA reads TGTGCCAGCAGCTTAGACGGGGGGGCCTACGAGCAGTACTTC. Encoded protein: CASSLDGGAYEQYF.

A few counts support this clone. This chain links TRBV7-9 with TRBJ1-3; D possibly corresponds to TRBD1 (5 bases). Between the trimmed V and J ends, which lost 5 bases and 4 bases, there was a span of 18 bases. CDR1 and CDR2 (germline): SEHNR, FQNEAQ (reference sequence). CDR3 size: 16 residues. In DNA form, the CDR3 reads TGTGCCAGCAGCCCTCGGGGGGACCGTCTAGGAAACACCATATATTTT. Translation: CASSPRGDRLGNTIYF.

The CDR3 sequence: CASSAYPGQGTNEKLFF. CDR3 coding DNA: TGTGCCAGCAGCGCGTACCCGGGACAGGGCACTAATGAAAAACTGTTTTTT. The chain has TRBV9 and TRBJ1-4; 9 bases map to TRBD1. The junction had 8 bases not matched to a gene; V was cut back by 3 bases and J by 2 bases. CDR3 length: 17 amino acids. Looked up from germline, CDR1 is SGDLS and CDR2 is YYNGEE.

V usage is TRBV3-1 (or the pseudogene TRBV3-2) and J usage is TRBJ1-5, with D hard to call. Looked up from germline, CDR1 is LGHDT and CDR2 is YNNKEL (reference sequence). V was clipped by 5 bases and J by 9 bases, with 17 bases between them. There are 14 residues in the CDR3. The CDR3 coding sequence is TGTGCCAGCAGCAGCGGCACCGGGCTACGGCCCCAGCATTTT. Its protein is CASSSGTGLRPQHF.

This chain connects TRBV2 to TRBJ2-3, with D possibly matching TRBD1 (6 bases). Germline assignment: CDR1 SNHLY and CDR2 FYNNEI. Trimming pared 10 bases from V and 2 bases from J, leaving 22 bases between. This CDR3 region has 16 residues. The CDR3 DNA reads as TGTGCCACCTCCACTTGGACAGCTATCGACACAGATACGCAGTATTTT. Protein sequence: CATSTWTAIDTDTQYF.

This chain links TRBV7-9 with TRBJ1-1, with D tentatively TRBD1 (5 bases). The CDR3 is 14 residues long. Per the germline V gene, CDR1 is SEHNR and CDR2 is FQNEAQ (reference sequence). Trimming left V 1 base short and J 3 bases short, with 9 bases between. The CDR3 protein is CASSLGSGDTEAFF. The DNA of the CDR3 is TGTGCCAGCAGCTTAGGTTCGGGGGACACTGAAGCTTTCTTT.

This clone was observed once. The V call is TRBV29-1, the J call TRBJ1-1; D unclear. Germline V CDR1 and CDR2: SQVTM, ANQGSEA. V lost 6 bases and J lost 1, with 9 bases in between. This CDR3 has 12 amino acids. In nucleotides, the CDR3 is TGCAGCGTACCGACGGGGAACACTGAAGCTTTCTTT. This translates into CSVPTGNTEAFF.

In this sample, this clone turned up once. The chain employs TRBV5-6 and TRBJ2-5; a weak D match, TRBD2 (5 bases). Between the trimmed V and J ends, which lost 6 bases and 5 bases, there was a span of 14 bases. Germline V gene lookup returns CDR1 SGHDT and CDR2 YYEEEE. The CDR3 loop spans 13 amino acids. CDR3 coding DNA: TGTGCCAGCAATACACCAACGGGGGAGACCCAGTACTTC. This gives the protein CASNTPTGETQYF. The full variable domain, completed using reference TRBV5-6 and TRBJ2-5, is DAGVTQSPTHLIKTRGQQVTLRCSPKSGHDTVSWYQQALGQGPQFIFQYYEEEERQRGNFPDRFSGHQFPNYSSELNVNALLLGDSALYLCASNTPTGETQYFGPGTRLLVL.

The CDR3 region is CASSSYLRRPAGDRGKGTGELFF. CDR3 DNA sequence: TGTGCCAGCAGCTCGTACCTCCGTCGTCCCGCCGGGGACAGGGGCAAAGGGACCGGGGAGCTGTTTTTT. V and J are TRBV28 and TRBJ2-2; 10 bases align to TRBD1. V shed 6 bases and J 5 bases; nucleotides not matched to a gene: 30. The CDR3 is 23 amino acids. From germline, CDR1 is MDHEN and CDR2 SYDVKM.

This chain connects TRBV9 to TRBJ1-5, with D perhaps TRBD1 (6 bases). Germline CDR1 reads SGDLS; CDR2 reads YYNGEE. The CDR3 extends over 16 amino acids. Trimming removed 4 bases at V and 9 bases at J, with 23 bases between. DNA for the CDR3: TGTGCCAGCAGCCCCCGTGTGGACAGCTCAATCATGCCCCAGCATTTT. Translated, it gives CASSPRVDSSIMPQHF.

V usage is TRBV21-1 and J usage is TRBJ2-7; TRBD1 reflects the table's D call only, with no check against the DNA. TRBV21-1 is tagged as a pseudogene. The CDR3 is 18 amino acids. The CDR3 here is CASSPRGFSRVHSYEQYF. CDR3 nucleotides: TGTGCCAGCAGCCCCAGGGGGTTCAGCAGGGTCCATTCCTACGAGCAGTACTTC.

This clone is termed medium-sized (0.01 to 0.1%). CDR3 sequence: CASSPRTSGGSYEQYF. As DNA, the CDR3 is TGCGCCAGCAGCCCTAGGACTAGCGGGGGGTCCTACGAGCAGTACTTC. The genes are TRBV4-1 and TRBJ2-7; 14 bases fit TRBD2. The CDR3 totals 16 residues. Losses at the gene ends were 4 bases for V and 1 base for J; bases not matched to a gene: 3. Germline V CDR1 and CDR2: MGHRA, YSYEKL.

Worth noting for this clone: The same CDR3 arises from other DNA sequences in this sample as well. The CDR3 region has the DNA TGTGCCAGCAGTAGGGACAGCTACGAGCAGTACTTC. It codes for CASSRDSYEQYF. The chain is built from TRBV2 and TRBJ2-7; TRBD1 matches 7 bases. The CDR3 sequence is 12 residues long. J gave up 3 bases and V 5 bases, and 1 base lay outside the gene matches. Germline CDR1 SNHLY, CDR2 FYNNEI.

The chain links TRBV19 to TRBJ2-5; D is possibly TRBD2 (7 bases). V dropped 7 bases and J dropped 5 bases, with 20 bases sitting between them. The length of the CDR3 is 15 residues. Germline loops: CDR1 LNHDA, CDR2 SQIVND (reference sequence). This CDR3 reads CASTPGAGARETQYF. CDR3 DNA sequence: TGTGCCAGTACCCCTGGGGCGGGGGCACGGGAGACCCAGTACTTC.

J is TRBJ1-3 and V is TRBV3-1 (or the pseudogene TRBV3-2), with 7 nucleotides matching TRBD1. This CDR3 comprises 15 residues. Germline CDR1 is LGHDT and CDR2 is YNNKEL (reference sequence). Unmatched junction bases numbered 5, after V lost 4 bases and J lost 2 bases. CDR3 bases: TGTGCCAGCAGCCCTCAGGGGGAAGCTGGAAACACCATATATTTT. This translates into CASSPQGEAGNTIYF.

This chain connects TRBV19 to TRBJ2-2, with D perhaps matching TRBD1 (6 bases). CDR3 length: 15 residues. Trimming took off 4 bases at V and 4 bases at J, with 13 bases between the two ends. CDR1 LNHDA and CDR2 SQIVND come from the germline V gene (reference sequence). This CDR3 is CASSTGQSRTGELFF. CDR3 DNA sequence: TGTGCCAGTAGTACTGGACAGTCTCGCACCGGGGAGCTGTTTTTT.

The rearrangement uses TRBV4-1 and TRBJ1-2; D remains unclear. With 0 bases removed from V and 4 bases from J, the gap between germline ends came to 12 bases. The CDR3 loop spans 15 amino acids. Per germline, CDR1 MGHRA and CDR2 YSYEKL. This chain's CDR3 is CASSQDAGRAYGYTF. Written as DNA, the CDR3 is TGCGCCAGCAGCCAAGACGCCGGGAGGGCCTATGGCTACACCTTC.

This clone occurred once. This chain joins TRBV11-2 and TRBJ2-3; 9 nucleotides match TRBD2. The germline gives CDR1 SGHAT, CDR2 FQNNGV. The junction had 11 bases not matched to a gene; V was cut back by 1 base and J by 3 bases. The CDR3 runs 18 residues. The CDR3 DNA reads as TGTGCCAGCAGCTTAGGACCCCTCCTAGCGGGGTCAACAGATACGCAGTATTTT. As protein: CASSLGPLLAGSTDTQYF.

V gene TRBV5-1 combines with J gene TRBJ1-2, with D maybe TRBD1 (6 bases). CDR1 is SGHRS, CDR2 YFSETQ, per germline. Trimming shortened V by 0 bases and J by 4 bases, and 19 bases separated the two germline ends. This CDR3 has 17 residues. This CDR3 reads CASSLGITGSVSYGYTF. The CDR3 DNA reads TGCGCCAGCAGCTTGGGGATTACAGGGTCGGTATCCTATGGCTACACCTTC. The full variable domain, with the rest looked up from reference TRBV5-1 and TRBJ1-2, is KAGVTQTPRYLIKTRGQQVTLSCSPISGHRSVSWYQQTPGQGLQFLFEYFSETQRNKGNFPGRFSGRQFSNSRSEMNVSTLELGDSALYLCASSLGITGSVSYGYTFGSGTRLTVV.

This chain joins TRBV4-3 and TRBJ1-2; D may be TRBD1 (6 bases). The CDR3 runs to 14 residues. Germline V lookup: CDR1 LGHNA, CDR2 YSLEER. Trimming pared 5 bases from V and 0 bases from J, leaving 10 bases between. CDR3 nucleotides: TGCGCCAGCAGCAACGGACAGACTAACTATGGCTACACCTTC. Amino acid sequence: CASSNGQTNYGYTF.